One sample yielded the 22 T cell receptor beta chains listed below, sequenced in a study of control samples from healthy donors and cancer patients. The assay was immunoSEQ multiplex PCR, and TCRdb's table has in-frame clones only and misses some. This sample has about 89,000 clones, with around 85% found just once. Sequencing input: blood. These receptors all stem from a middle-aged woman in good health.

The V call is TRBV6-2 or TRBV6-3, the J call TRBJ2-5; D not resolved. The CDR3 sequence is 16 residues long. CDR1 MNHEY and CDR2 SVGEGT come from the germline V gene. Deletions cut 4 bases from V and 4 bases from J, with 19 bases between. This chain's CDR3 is CASSSLVGILRETQYF. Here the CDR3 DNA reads TGTGCCAGCAGTTCCCTAGTGGGTATTCTTCGAGAGACCCAGTACTTC.

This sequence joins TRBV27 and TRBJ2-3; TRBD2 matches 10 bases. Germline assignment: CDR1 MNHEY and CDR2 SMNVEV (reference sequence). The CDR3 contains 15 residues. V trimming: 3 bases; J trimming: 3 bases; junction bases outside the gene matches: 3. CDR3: CASSFRAGGTDTQYF. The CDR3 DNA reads TGTGCCAGCAGTTTTCGAGCGGGGGGGACAGATACGCAGTATTTT.

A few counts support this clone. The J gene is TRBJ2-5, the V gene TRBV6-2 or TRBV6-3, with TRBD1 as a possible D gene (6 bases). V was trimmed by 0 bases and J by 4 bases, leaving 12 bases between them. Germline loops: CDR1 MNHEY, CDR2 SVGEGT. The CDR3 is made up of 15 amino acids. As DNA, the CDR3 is TGTGCCAGCAGTTACTCAGACCCAGGGGCAGAGACCCAGTACTTC. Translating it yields CASSYSDPGAETQYF.

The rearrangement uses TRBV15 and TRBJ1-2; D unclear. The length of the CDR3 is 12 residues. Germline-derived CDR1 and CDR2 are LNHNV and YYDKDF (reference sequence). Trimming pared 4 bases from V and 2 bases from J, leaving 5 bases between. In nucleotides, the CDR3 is TGTGCCACCAGCATGAGCAACTATGGCTACACCTTC. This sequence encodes CATSMSNYGYTF.

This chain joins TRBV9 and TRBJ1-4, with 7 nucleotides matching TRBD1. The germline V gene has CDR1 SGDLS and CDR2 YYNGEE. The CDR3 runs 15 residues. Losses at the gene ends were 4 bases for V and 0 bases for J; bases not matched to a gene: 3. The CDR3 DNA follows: TGTGCCAGCAGCCCGACAGGGACAACTAATGAAAAACTGTTTTTT. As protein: CASSPTGTTNEKLFF.

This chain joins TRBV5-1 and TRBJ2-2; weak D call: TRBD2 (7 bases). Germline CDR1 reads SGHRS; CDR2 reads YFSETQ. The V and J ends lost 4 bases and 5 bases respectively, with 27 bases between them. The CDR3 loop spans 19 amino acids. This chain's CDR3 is CASSPGGLRTVRDTGELFF. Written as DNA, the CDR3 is TGCGCCAGCAGCCCCGGGGGGCTACGGACTGTCAGGGATACCGGGGAGCTGTTTTTT.

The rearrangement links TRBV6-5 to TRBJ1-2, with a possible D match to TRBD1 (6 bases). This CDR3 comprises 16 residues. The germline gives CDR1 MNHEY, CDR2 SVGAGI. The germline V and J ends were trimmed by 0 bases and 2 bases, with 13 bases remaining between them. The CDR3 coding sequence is TGTGCCAGCAGTTACTCGAAGTATACAGGGAACTATGGCTACACCTTC. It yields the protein CASSYSKYTGNYGYTF.

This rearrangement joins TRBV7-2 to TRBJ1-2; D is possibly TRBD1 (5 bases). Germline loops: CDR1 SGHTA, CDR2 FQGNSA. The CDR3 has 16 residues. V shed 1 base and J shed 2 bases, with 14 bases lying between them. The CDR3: CASSLDPGGLNYGYTF. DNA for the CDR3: TGTGCCAGCAGCTTAGATCCGGGGGGACTAAACTATGGCTACACCTTC.

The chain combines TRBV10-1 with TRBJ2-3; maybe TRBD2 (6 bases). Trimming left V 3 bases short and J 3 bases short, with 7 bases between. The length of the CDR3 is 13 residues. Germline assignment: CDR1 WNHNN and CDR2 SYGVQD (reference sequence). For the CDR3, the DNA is TGCGCCAGCAGTGATAGCGGAACAGATACGCAGTATTTT. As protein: CASSDSGTDTQYF.

The CDR3 loop is CASSLEQGSYNSPLHF. CDR3 nucleotide sequence: TGTGCCAGCAGCTTAGAACAGGGGTCCTATAATTCACCCCTCCACTTT. This chain links TRBV7-2 with TRBJ1-6; 7 bases are a match to TRBD1. Per the germline V gene, CDR1 is SGHTA and CDR2 is FQGNSA. Trimming at V came to 1 base and at J to 1 base, leaving 1 base not matched to a gene. CDR3 length: 16 residues.

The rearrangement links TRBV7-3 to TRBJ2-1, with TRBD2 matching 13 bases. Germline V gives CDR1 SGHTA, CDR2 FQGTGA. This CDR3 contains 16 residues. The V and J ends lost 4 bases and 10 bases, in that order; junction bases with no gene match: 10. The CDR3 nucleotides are TGTGCCAGCAGCTCGGGACTAGCGGGACCGGCCGGGGAGCAGTTCTTC. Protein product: CASSSGLAGPAGEQFF.

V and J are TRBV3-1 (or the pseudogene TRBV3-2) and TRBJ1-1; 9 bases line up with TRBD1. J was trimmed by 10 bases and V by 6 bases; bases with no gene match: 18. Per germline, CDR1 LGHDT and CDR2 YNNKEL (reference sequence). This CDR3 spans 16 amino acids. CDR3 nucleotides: TGTGCCAGCAGTCAAAGAACGACAGGGGGGCTTGTTGGAGCTTTCTTT. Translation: CASSQRTTGGLVGAFF.

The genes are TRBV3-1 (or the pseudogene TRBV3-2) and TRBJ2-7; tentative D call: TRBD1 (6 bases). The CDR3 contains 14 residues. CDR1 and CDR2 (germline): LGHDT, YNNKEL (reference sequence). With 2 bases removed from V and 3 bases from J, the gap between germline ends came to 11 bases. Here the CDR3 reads CASSQRGSLYEQYF. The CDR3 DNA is TGTGCCAGCAGCCAAAGGGGGAGTCTCTACGAGCAGTACTTC.

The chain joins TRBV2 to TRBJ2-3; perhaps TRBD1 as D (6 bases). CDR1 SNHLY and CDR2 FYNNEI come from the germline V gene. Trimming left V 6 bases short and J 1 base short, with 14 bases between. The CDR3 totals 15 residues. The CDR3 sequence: CASSPRAGGTDTQYF. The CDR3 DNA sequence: TGTGCCAGCAGCCCCCGGGCAGGGGGCACAGATACGCAGTATTTT.

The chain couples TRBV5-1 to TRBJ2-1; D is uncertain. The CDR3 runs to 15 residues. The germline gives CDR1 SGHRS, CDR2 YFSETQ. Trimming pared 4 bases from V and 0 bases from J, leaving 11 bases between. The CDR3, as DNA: TGCGCCAGCAGCCCGACTTTTAGCTCCTACAATGAGCAGTTCTTC. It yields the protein CASSPTFSSYNEQFF. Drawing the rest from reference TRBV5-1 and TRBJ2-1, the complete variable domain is KAGVTQTPRYLIKTRGQQVTLSCSPISGHRSVSWYQQTPGQGLQFLFEYFSETQRNKGNFPGRFSGRQFSNSRSEMNVSTLELGDSALYLCASSPTFSSYNEQFFGPGTRLTVL.

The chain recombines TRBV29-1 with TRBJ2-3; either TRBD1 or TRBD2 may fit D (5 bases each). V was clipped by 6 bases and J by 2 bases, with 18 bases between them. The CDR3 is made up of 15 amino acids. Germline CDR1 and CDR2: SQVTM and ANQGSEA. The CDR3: CSVQGVGGATDTQYF. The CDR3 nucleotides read TGCAGCGTACAAGGGGTTGGGGGTGCCACAGATACGCAGTATTTT.

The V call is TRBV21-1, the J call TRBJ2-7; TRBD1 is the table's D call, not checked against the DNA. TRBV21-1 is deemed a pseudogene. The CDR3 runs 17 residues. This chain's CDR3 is CASSKTNRTESSYEQYF. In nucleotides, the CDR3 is TGTGCCAGCAGCAAAACAAACAGGACAGAGAGCTCCTACGAGCAGTACTTC.

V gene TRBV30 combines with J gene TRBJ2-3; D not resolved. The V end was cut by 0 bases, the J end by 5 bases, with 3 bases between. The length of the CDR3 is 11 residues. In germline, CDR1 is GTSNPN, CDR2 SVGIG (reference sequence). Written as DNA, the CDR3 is TGTGCCTGGAGTGTAGGAGATACGCAGTATTTT. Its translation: CAWSVGDTQYF.

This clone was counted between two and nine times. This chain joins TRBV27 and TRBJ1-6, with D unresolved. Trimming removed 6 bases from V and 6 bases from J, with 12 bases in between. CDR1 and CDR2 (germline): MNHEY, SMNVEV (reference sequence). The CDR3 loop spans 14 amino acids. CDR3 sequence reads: CASSGGYSNSPLHF. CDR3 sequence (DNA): TGTGCCAGCAGCGGTGGGTATAGTAATTCACCCCTCCACTTT.

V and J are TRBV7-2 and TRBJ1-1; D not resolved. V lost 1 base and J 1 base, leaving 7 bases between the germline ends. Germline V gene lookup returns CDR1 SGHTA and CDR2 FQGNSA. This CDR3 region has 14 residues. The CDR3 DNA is TGTGCCAGCAGCTTAGTGGTCACGAACACTGAAGCTTTCTTT. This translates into CASSLVVTNTEAFF.

Written as DNA, the CDR3 is TGTGCCAGCAGCTTTAGCCGACTAGCGGGGGGTGCCGAGCAGTACTTC. Translated: CASSFSRLAGGAEQYF. The chain recombines TRBV7-2 with TRBJ2-7; 13 bases fit TRBD2. The CDR3 consists of 16 residues. Germline V gene sequence: CDR1 SGHTA, CDR2 FQGNSA. Unmatched junction bases numbered 8, after V lost 3 bases and J lost 6 bases.

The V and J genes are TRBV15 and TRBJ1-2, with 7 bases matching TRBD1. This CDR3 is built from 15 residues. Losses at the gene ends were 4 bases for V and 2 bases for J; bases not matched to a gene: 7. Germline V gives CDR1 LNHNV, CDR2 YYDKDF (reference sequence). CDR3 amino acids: CATSTRQGGNYGYTF. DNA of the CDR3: TGTGCCACCAGCACGCGACAGGGAGGCAACTATGGCTACACCTTC. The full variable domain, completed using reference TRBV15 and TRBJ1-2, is DAMVIQNPRYQVTQFGKPVTLSCSQTLNHNVMYWYQQKSSQAPKLLFHYYDKDFNNEADTPDNFQSRRPNTSFCFLDIRSPGLGDTAMYLCATSTRQGGNYGYTFGSGTRLTVV.